This T cell receptor beta chain was identified in a study of blood T cell repertoires in COVID-19 (dated by TCRdb to about 2020). In terms of the full investigation: Samples covering the acute and convalescent phases of COVID-19 were provided by collaborators in the United States, Italy and Spain. The prospective study material was composed of cDNA or gDNA derived from T cells, B-cell-depleted T cells, or PBMCs. The samples were drawn from two sources: the first 160 participants of the ongoing ImmuneRACE study, and 1,254 subjects contributed by 6 global collaborators. Where available, HLA class I and class II types were taken from metadata supplied by the sample provider and were not determined by assay-based typing. Nearly every sample came with metadata listing a de-identified subject ID, COVID-19 status, age in years and sex. The repertoires were released in a freely available public database meant as a resource for research on the immune response to SARS-CoV-2. Subjects who had been exposed to COVID-19, were actively infected with it, or had recovered from it provided the deeply sampled blood TCRbeta repertoires that made up the dataset. The study at large found these results: The quantity of clinical and demographic metadata differed by source and by participant and was supplied without curation.

One collaborating source in Seattle enrolled patients while the patients were actively infected and followed the patients over time throughout the course of disease. Whole blood was collected in K2EDTA tubes by collaborating institutions according to the institutions' own protocols. For TCRbeta analysis, collaborators shipped samples as frozen whole blood, isolated PBMCs, or DNA extracted from either of those sample types. The germline V gene sets CDR1 to LGHNA and CDR2 to YSLEER. At the junction V is shortened by 0 bases and J by 10 bases, with 15 bases in between. CDR3 length: 14 amino acids, cysteine to phenylalanine. Of all the DNA, just the CDR3 is kept, 42 bases in frame from base 1. Comments on this clone: The antigen it binds to is not known. Base qualities are not at hand, and no much larger clone is one base apart.

TCRbeta CDR3 regions were amplified from genomic DNA by means of the immunoSEQ Assay, a bias-controlled multiplex PCR. In the authors' own workflow: Nucleated cell counts per sample were estimated from amplification of reference gene primers within the assay. Sequence reads were collapsed and filtered to measure the absolute abundance of every unique TCRbeta CDR3 rearrangement. Productive Simpson clonality was computed per sample as the square root of Simpson's diversity index over productive rearrangements. Sourced from immuneACCESS, this table was stored by TCRdb with only in-frame sequences that have V and J called. A share of the clones is absent; for the studies checked, an unresolved V gene accounts for under half, and the remainder has no known explanation. The V and J calls and clone size are taken from that table; D and trimming were inferred from the DNA. The sample contains 300,000 to 400,000 clones, about 91% of them found a single time. Under 2% of the sample rests with the top ten.

Rearrangement joined TRBV4-3 to TRBJ1-1; a tentative D match to TRBD1 spans 6 bases. This TCR was sampled from a woman in her twenties or thirties with COVID-19, enrolled during active disease. The specimen sequenced was peripheral blood. CDR3 sequence: CASSQDRGGPRAFF. DNA sequence: TGCGCCAGCAGCCAAGATAGGGGGGGACCGCGAGCTTTCTTT.